Listed below are T cell receptor beta chains from one sample, sequenced in a study of Graves' ophthalmopathy and Graves' hyperthyroidism. Each CDR3 protein gets one entry after TCRdb re-called the multiplex PCR reads with MiXCR. The sample lists 900,000 to 1,200,000 distinct CDR3 sequences; roughly two fifths were seen once. Specimen: peripheral blood or thyroid tissue (not recorded which). Receptors were obtained from an adult man with Graves' hyperthyroidism. Each CDR3 is given with its conserved first and last residue. The order of the fields is D gene, CDR3 length, J gene, V gene, clone size, CDR3 DNA, CDR3 protein. The D gene is left open where the match is weak. The size field is filled for only some rows; it gives once, few, many or a size class.

D gene: NA
CDR3 length: 12
J gene: TRBJ1-5
V gene: TRBV19
clone size: NA
CDR3 DNA: TGTGCCACTAAACAGGCAGATCAGCCCCAGCATTTT
CDR3 protein: CATKQADQPQHF

D gene: NA
CDR3 length: 12
J gene: TRBJ1-2
V gene: TRBV20-1
clone size: few
CDR3 DNA: TGCAGTGCCCAGCCTGAGCAGGGAGGCTACACCTTC
CDR3 protein: CSAQPEQGGYTF

D gene: NA
CDR3 length: 14
J gene: TRBJ1-1
V gene: TRBV6-5
clone size: few
CDR3 DNA: TGTGCCAGCGACGACAGACCAATGAACACTGAAGCTTTCTTT
CDR3 protein: CASDDRPMNTEAFF

D gene: NA
CDR3 length: 13
J gene: TRBJ2-7
V gene: TRBV2
clone size: many
CDR3 DNA: TGTGCCAGCAGTGAGAGAACCCCCTACGAGCAGTACTTC
CDR3 protein: CASSERTPYEQYF

D gene: TRBD2
CDR3 length: 12
J gene: TRBJ2-5
V gene: TRBV5-1
clone size: NA
CDR3 DNA: TGTGCCAGCAGCCCGCTAGCGGGAGCTTTGTTCTTC
CDR3 protein: CASSPLAGALFF

D gene: NA
CDR3 length: 14
J gene: TRBJ2-5
V gene: TRBV9
clone size: NA
CDR3 DNA: TGTGCCAGCAGCCCCCTTGGGGCACAAGAGACCCAGCACTTC
CDR3 protein: CASSPLGAQETQHF

D gene: NA
CDR3 length: 15
J gene: TRBJ2-2
V gene: TRBV7-9
clone size: few
CDR3 DNA: TGCGCCAGCAGCCAGTACGGAGGAAACACCGGGGAGCTGTTTTTT
CDR3 protein: CASSQYGGNTGELFF

D gene: NA
CDR3 length: 15
J gene: TRBJ1-1
V gene: TRBV9
clone size: many
CDR3 DNA: TGTGCCAGCAGGGCGCACGTTGGGCTGAACACTGAAGCTTTCTTT
CDR3 protein: CASRAHVGLNTEAFF

D gene: NA
CDR3 length: 13
J gene: TRBJ1-3
V gene: TRBV20-1
clone size: many
CDR3 DNA: TGCAGTGCTACGGGACGGAGAGGAAACACCATATATTTT
CDR3 protein: CSATGRRGNTIYF

D gene: NA
CDR3 length: 14
J gene: TRBJ2-7
V gene: TRBV19
clone size: many
CDR3 DNA: TGTGCCAGTAGTAGGCGGGACAGTTCCTACGAGCAGTACTTC
CDR3 protein: CASSRRDSSYEQYF

D gene: TRBD1
CDR3 length: 15
J gene: TRBJ1-2
V gene: TRBV6-1
clone size: NA
CDR3 DNA: TGTGCCAGCAGTTTCCGGGACAGGGGGCACTATGGCTACACCTTC
CDR3 protein: CASSFRDRGHYGYTF

D gene: NA
CDR3 length: 18
J gene: TRBJ2-3
V gene: TRBV7-9
clone size: NA
CDR3 DNA: TGTGCCAGCAGCCTTAGTCGGGGGCAGGGTAGATACACAGATACGCAGTATTTT
CDR3 protein: CASSLSRGQGRYTDTQYF

D gene: NA
CDR3 length: 15
J gene: TRBJ1-3
V gene: TRBV12-3/TRBV12-4
clone size: many
CDR3 DNA: TGTGCCAGCAGTTTATGGGCAAGCTCTGGAAACACCATATATTTT
CDR3 protein: CASSLWASSGNTIYF

D gene: NA
CDR3 length: 17
J gene: TRBJ2-7
V gene: TRBV5-4
clone size: once
CDR3 DNA: TGTGCCAGCAGCCCGGCCGTGGCCCCTTCGGGTGTCTACGAGCAGTACTTC
CDR3 protein: CASSPAVAPSGVYEQYF

D gene: NA
CDR3 length: 15
J gene: TRBJ1-1
V gene: TRBV25-1
clone size: once
CDR3 DNA: TGTGCCAGCACAGTCTCGGGTGCTTTGAACACTGAAGCTTTCTTT
CDR3 protein: CASTVSGALNTEAFF

D gene: NA
CDR3 length: 15
J gene: TRBJ2-5
V gene: TRBV10-3
clone size: NA
CDR3 DNA: TGTGCCATTGCCGACCAAGCCGTGACCGGGGAGACCCAGTACTTC
CDR3 protein: CAIADQAVTGETQYF

D gene: NA
CDR3 length: 12
J gene: TRBJ2-1
V gene: TRBV29-1
clone size: NA
CDR3 DNA: TGCAGCACTAGACAGAGGAACAATGAGCAGTTCTTC
CDR3 protein: CSTRQRNNEQFF

D gene: TRBD1
CDR3 length: 14
J gene: TRBJ1-4
V gene: TRBV7-9
clone size: many
CDR3 DNA: TGTGCCAGCAGCCCGGGACAGGATAATGAAAAACTGTTTTTT
CDR3 protein: CASSPGQDNEKLFF

D gene: NA
CDR3 length: 13
J gene: TRBJ2-5
V gene: TRBV29-1
clone size: NA
CDR3 DNA: TGCAGCGGGGGCGGGGGCCGGGCGGAGACCCAGTACTTC
CDR3 protein: CSGGGGRAETQYF

D gene: TRBD1
CDR3 length: 15
J gene: TRBJ1-6
V gene: TRBV12-3/TRBV12-4
clone size: many
CDR3 DNA: TGTGCCAGCAGTTTAGTTCAGGGGGCTAGATCACCCCTCCACTTT
CDR3 protein: CASSLVQGARSPLHF

D gene: NA
CDR3 length: 16
J gene: TRBJ2-7
V gene: TRBV10-2
clone size: NA
CDR3 DNA: TGCGCCAGCAGCTTCTTGTCTGGGGTCTATTCCTACGAGCAGTACTTC
CDR3 protein: CASSFLSGVYSYEQYF

D gene: TRBD1
CDR3 length: 15
J gene: TRBJ1-1
V gene: TRBV30
clone size: NA
CDR3 DNA: TGTGCCTGGAGTTTCCGGGACAGGTTGAACACTGAAGCTTTCTTT
CDR3 protein: CAWSFRDRLNTEAFF

D gene: TRBD1
CDR3 length: 17
J gene: TRBJ2-2
V gene: TRBV5-8
clone size: NA
CDR3 DNA: TGTGCCAGCAGCTTAGACCCGGGACAGGGGGCCGTCGGGGAGCTGTTTTTT
CDR3 protein: CASSLDPGQGAVGELFF

D gene: TRBD1
CDR3 length: 14
J gene: TRBJ1-1
V gene: TRBV15
clone size: NA
CDR3 DNA: TGTGCCACCAGCAGAGACAGGGGGCTGAGTGAAGCTTTCTTT
CDR3 protein: CATSRDRGLSEAFF

D gene: NA
CDR3 length: 14
J gene: TRBJ2-7
V gene: TRBV20-1
clone size: many
CDR3 DNA: TGCAGTGCTAGGCCTATCGTCTCAGGCTCCGAGCAGTACTTC
CDR3 protein: CSARPIVSGSEQYF

D gene: NA
CDR3 length: 15
J gene: TRBJ1-6
V gene: TRBV11-2
clone size: many
CDR3 DNA: TGTGCCAGCAGCCCCGGGCGACTAGTCAATTCACCCCTCCACTTT
CDR3 protein: CASSPGRLVNSPLHF

D gene: NA
CDR3 length: 18
J gene: TRBJ1-3
V gene: TRBV12-3/TRBV12-4
clone size: NA
CDR3 DNA: TGTGCCAGCAGTTTATCCCGTTCAGGGCTTAGCTCTGGAAACACCATATATTTT
CDR3 protein: CASSLSRSGLSSGNTIYF

D gene: NA
CDR3 length: 13
J gene: TRBJ1-1
V gene: TRBV5-1
clone size: few
CDR3 DNA: TGCGCCAGCAGCTTGGCCGGGAACAACGAAGCTTTCTTT
CDR3 protein: CASSLAGNNEAFF

D gene: NA
CDR3 length: 11
J gene: TRBJ1-1
V gene: TRBV6-5
clone size: NA
CDR3 DNA: TGTGCCAGCACCATCGACAGTAGGGCTTTCTTT
CDR3 protein: CASTIDSRAFF

D gene: NA
CDR3 length: 15
J gene: TRBJ1-5
V gene: TRBV6-5
clone size: few
CDR3 DNA: TGTGCCAGCAGTTTCCCGGGACGGAGCAATCAGCCCCAGCATTTT
CDR3 protein: CASSFPGRSNQPQHF

D gene: TRBD2
CDR3 length: 14
J gene: TRBJ2-7
V gene: TRBV11-2
clone size: many
CDR3 DNA: TGTGCCAGCAGCAAATCGGGGGGAGGCTACGAGCAGTACTTC
CDR3 protein: CASSKSGGGYEQYF

D gene: TRBD1
CDR3 length: 14
J gene: TRBJ1-2
V gene: TRBV29-1
clone size: many
CDR3 DNA: TGCAGCGTTGAAGCAGGACAGGGCCCCTATGGCTACACCTTC
CDR3 protein: CSVEAGQGPYGYTF

D gene: TRBD1
CDR3 length: 14
J gene: TRBJ1-2
V gene: TRBV24-1
clone size: few
CDR3 DNA: TGTGCCACCAGTGATGCGGACAGGGAGTTTGGCTACACCTTC
CDR3 protein: CATSDADREFGYTF

D gene: NA
CDR3 length: 13
J gene: TRBJ2-7
V gene: TRBV10-3
clone size: once
CDR3 DNA: TGTGCCAGCAGTTTAGCAAGGATCCACGAGCAGTACTTC
CDR3 protein: CASSLARIHEQYF

D gene: NA
CDR3 length: 16
J gene: TRBJ1-2
V gene: TRBV5-1
clone size: NA
CDR3 DNA: NA
CDR3 protein: CACSVEGGTGVYGYTF

D gene: NA
CDR3 length: 13
J gene: TRBJ2-7
V gene: TRBV30
clone size: few
CDR3 DNA: TGTGCCTGGAGTGTCATGTGGGGGATCGAGCAGTACTTC
CDR3 protein: CAWSVMWGIEQYF

D gene: NA
CDR3 length: 12
J gene: TRBJ1-5
V gene: TRBV20-1
clone size: few
CDR3 DNA: TGCAGTGCTAGAGCGGGGGGGGAGACCCAGCATTTT
CDR3 protein: CSARAGGETQHF

D gene: TRBD1
CDR3 length: 11
J gene: TRBJ1-5
V gene: TRBV6-5
clone size: many
CDR3 DNA: TGTGCCAGCAGTTACCAGGGGGCCCAGCATTTT
CDR3 protein: CASSYQGAQHF

D gene: NA
CDR3 length: 15
J gene: TRBJ1-6
V gene: TRBV27
clone size: few
CDR3 DNA: TGTGCCAGCAGTGATCGCGGGGGATGGGATTCACCCCTCCACTTT
CDR3 protein: CASSDRGGWDSPLHF

D gene: NA
CDR3 length: 16
J gene: TRBJ2-5
V gene: TRBV7-9
clone size: many
CDR3 DNA: TGTGCCAGCAGCTCACCCCACGGGGGCGGTCAAGAGACCCAGTACTTC
CDR3 protein: CASSSPHGGGQETQYF